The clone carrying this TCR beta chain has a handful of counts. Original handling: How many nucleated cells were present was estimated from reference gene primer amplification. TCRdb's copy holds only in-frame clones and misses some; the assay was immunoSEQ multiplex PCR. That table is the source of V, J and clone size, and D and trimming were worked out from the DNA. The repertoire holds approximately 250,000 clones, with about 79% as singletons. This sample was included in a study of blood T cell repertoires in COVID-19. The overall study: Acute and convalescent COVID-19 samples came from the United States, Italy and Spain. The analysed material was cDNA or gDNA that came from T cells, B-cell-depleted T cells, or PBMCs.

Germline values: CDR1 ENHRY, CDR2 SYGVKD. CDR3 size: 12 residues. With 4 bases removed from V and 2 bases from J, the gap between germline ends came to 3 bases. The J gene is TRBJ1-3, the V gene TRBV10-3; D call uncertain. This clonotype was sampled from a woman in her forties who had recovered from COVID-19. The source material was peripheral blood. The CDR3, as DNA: TGTGCCATCAGTGTCACTGGAAACACCATATATTTT. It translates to CAISVTGNTIYF.